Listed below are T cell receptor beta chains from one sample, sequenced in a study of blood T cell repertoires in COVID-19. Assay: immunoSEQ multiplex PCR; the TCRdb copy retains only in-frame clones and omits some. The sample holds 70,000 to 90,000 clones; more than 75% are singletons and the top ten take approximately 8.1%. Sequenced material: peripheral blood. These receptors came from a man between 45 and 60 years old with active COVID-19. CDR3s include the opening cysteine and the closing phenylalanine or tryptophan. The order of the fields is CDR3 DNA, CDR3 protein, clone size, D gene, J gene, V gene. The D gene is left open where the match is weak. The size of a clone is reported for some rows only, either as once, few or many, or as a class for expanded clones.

DNA: TGTGCCAGCAGTTACGGGACGGGGGGGCCCGGGGAGCTGTTTTTT; CDR3: CASSYGTGGPGELFF; size: NA; D: TRBD2; J: TRBJ2-2; V: TRBV6-5
DNA: TGTGCCAGCAAGGGGTTGGGATCGGGCTCCTACGAGCAGTACTTC; CDR3: CASKGLGSGSYEQYF; size: NA; D: NA; J: TRBJ2-7; V: TRBV5-6
DNA: TGCGCCAGCAGCTTTGCAGGCAGGTCAGGGTCACCCCTCCACTTT; CDR3: CASSFAGRSGSPLHF; size: few; D: NA; J: TRBJ1-6; V: TRBV5-1
DNA: TGCGCCAGCTGGGGGACAGGTGGCGAGCAGTACTTC; CDR3: CASWGTGGEQYF; size: NA; D: TRBD1; J: TRBJ2-7; V: TRBV4-1
DNA: TGCAGCGTTGAAAAGACAGGGCCCGTCTACGAGCAGTACTTC; CDR3: CSVEKTGPVYEQYF; size: NA; D: TRBD1; J: TRBJ2-7; V: TRBV29-1
DNA: TGTGCCAGCATGCTAACAGGGGACTACAATGAGCAGTTCTTC; CDR3: CASMLTGDYNEQFF; size: once; D: TRBD1; J: TRBJ2-1; V: TRBV5-6
DNA: TGTGCCAGCAGCTCAAGACAGGCCCCAACTAATGAAAAACTGTTTTTT; CDR3: CASSSRQAPTNEKLFF; size: NA; D: NA; J: TRBJ1-4; V: TRBV7-9
DNA: TGTGCCTGGAGTGTACTAGGGACAGGGTCGTTCTTC; CDR3: CAWSVLGTGSFF; size: NA; D: TRBD1; J: TRBJ2-1; V: TRBV30
DNA: TGTGCCACCAGTGATACAGGGAGCACCTACGAGCAGTACTTC; CDR3: CATSDTGSTYEQYF; size: NA; D: NA; J: TRBJ2-7; V: TRBV24-1
DNA: TGTGCCATCAGGGAATCCCTAGGAAGCCCGAGTCACATTCAGTACTTC; CDR3: CAIRESLGSPSHIQYF; size: NA; D: NA; J: TRBJ2-4; V: TRBV10-3
DNA: TGTGCCAGCAGTGTCCGGGTCTCCGATGAAGCTTTCTTT; CDR3: CASSVRVSDEAFF; size: NA; D: NA; J: TRBJ1-1; V: TRBV2
DNA: TGTGCCATCAGTGGGGGAGGGAATGGCTACACCTTC; CDR3: CAISGGGNGYTF; size: NA; D: NA; J: TRBJ1-2; V: TRBV10-3
DNA: TGCGCCAGCAGCCAGGGCGGGGGGCTCAACACCGGGGAGCTGTTTTTT; CDR3: CASSQGGGLNTGELFF; size: NA; D: TRBD2; J: TRBJ2-2; V: TRBV4-3
DNA: TGTGCCAGCAGTTTGGCCTTGTATGGCTACACCTTC; CDR3: CASSLALYGYTF; size: NA; D: NA; J: TRBJ1-2; V: TRBV28
DNA: TGTGCCAGCGCCTTGTTGACAGTGGATAATGAGCAGTTCTTC; CDR3: CASALLTVDNEQFF; size: NA; D: NA; J: TRBJ2-1; V: TRBV30
DNA: TGCAGCGTTGAGAGGGAACCTGGACCAGATACGCAGTATTTT; CDR3: CSVEREPGPDTQYF; size: NA; D: NA; J: TRBJ2-3; V: TRBV29-1
DNA: TGTGCCAGCAGCTCCGGGACACCAAGCTCTGGAAACACCATATATTTT; CDR3: CASSSGTPSSGNTIYF; size: few; D: NA; J: TRBJ1-3; V: TRBV3-1/TRBV3-2
DNA: TGTGCCAGCAGCTTAGACAGTAGCAATCAGCCCCAGCATTTT; CDR3: CASSLDSSNQPQHF; size: NA; D: NA; J: TRBJ1-5; V: TRBV11-1
DNA: TGTGCCAGCAGTCTCAGGGGGGCCGCGGACCAGTACTTC; CDR3: CASSLRGAADQYF; size: NA; D: NA; J: TRBJ2-5; V: TRBV28
DNA: TGTGCCAGCAGCTTATCCGAGCGGAGCTACGAGCAGTACTTC; CDR3: CASSLSERSYEQYF; size: NA; D: NA; J: TRBJ2-7; V: TRBV11-1
DNA: TGTGCCAGCAGTCTTTCCGGGACAGAAGCTTTCTTT; CDR3: CASSLSGTEAFF; size: NA; D: NA; J: TRBJ1-1; V: TRBV7-9
DNA: TGTGCCAGCAGCCCAAGAAGTGTCCTAGCGGGGAATGAGCAGTTCTTC; CDR3: CASSPRSVLAGNEQFF; size: few; D: TRBD2; J: TRBJ2-1; V: TRBV7-9
DNA: TGTGCCTGGAGTGGAATAGCGGGAGCTACTTACGAGCAGTACTTC; CDR3: CAWSGIAGATYEQYF; size: NA; D: TRBD2; J: TRBJ2-7; V: TRBV30
DNA: TGTGCCAGCTCACCACAGAGGACAGGGGGCGCGTTAGGGGCCAACGTCCTGACTTTC; CDR3: CASSPQRTGGALGANVLTF; size: once; D: TRBD1; J: TRBJ2-6; V: TRBV18
DNA: TGTGCCACCCCCCCTTGGGGGGGTCAAGGCTACACCTTC; CDR3: CATPPWGGQGYTF; size: NA; D: NA; J: TRBJ1-2; V: TRBV7-2
DNA: TGTGCCAGCAGCTTAGGAGGAAACACCGGGGAGCTGTTTTTT; CDR3: CASSLGGNTGELFF; size: NA; D: NA; J: TRBJ2-2; V: TRBV7-2
DNA: TGCGCCAGCAGTAATTCTCTAGCGGCCGGCACAGATACGCAGTATTTT; CDR3: CASSNSLAAGTDTQYF; size: NA; D: TRBD2; J: TRBJ2-3; V: TRBV5-1
DNA: TGTGCCACCAGTGACGGCACGCCGACAGGGGGCACCGGGGAGCTGTTTTTT; CDR3: CATSDGTPTGGTGELFF; size: NA; D: TRBD1; J: TRBJ2-2; V: TRBV24-1
DNA: TGTGCCAGCTCACCGGACAGGGTGGAAAAACTGTTTTTT; CDR3: CASSPDRVEKLFF; size: NA; D: TRBD1; J: TRBJ1-4; V: TRBV18
DNA: TGTGCCAGCAGCGTAGCGGGAACCGGGGAGCTGTTTTTT; CDR3: CASSVAGTGELFF; size: NA; D: NA; J: TRBJ2-2; V: TRBV9
DNA: TGTGCCAGCAGCCTCGGACTAGCGGGGACTCAAGAGCAGTACTTC; CDR3: CASSLGLAGTQEQYF; size: NA; D: TRBD2; J: TRBJ2-7; V: TRBV3-1/TRBV3-2
DNA: TGTGCCAGCAGCTACAACAGGGGGCGGCCCTACGAGCAGTACTTC; CDR3: CASSYNRGRPYEQYF; size: few; D: TRBD1; J: TRBJ2-7; V: TRBV11-2
DNA: TGTGCCAGCAGCCCGCGAGTTGGGGAGACTGAAGCTTTCTTT; CDR3: CASSPRVGETEAFF; size: NA; D: NA; J: TRBJ1-1; V: TRBV7-2
DNA: TGTGCCAGCAGCCACGAGAGGGGCTACACCTTC; CDR3: CASSHERGYTF; size: NA; D: NA; J: TRBJ1-2; V: TRBV3-1/TRBV3-2
DNA: TGTGCCAGCAGTCCCGGGACTAGCCAGGGCAACGAGCAGTACTTC; CDR3: CASSPGTSQGNEQYF; size: NA; D: TRBD2; J: TRBJ2-7; V: TRBV27
DNA: TGCGCCAGCCATTACTCGGGGGGGGCGAACACCGGGGAGCTGTTTTTT; CDR3: CASHYSGGANTGELFF; size: few; D: TRBD2; J: TRBJ2-2; V: TRBV4-3
DNA: TGTGCCAGCAGCGAGACACAGGGAGCTAGGCAGCCCCAGCATTTT; CDR3: CASSETQGARQPQHF; size: NA; D: NA; J: TRBJ1-5; V: TRBV7-8
DNA: TGTGCCAGCAGCGTAGTTGGGGGGGTGACTAGCGAGAGCTCCTACGAGCAGTACTTC; CDR3: CASSVVGGVTSESSYEQYF; size: NA; D: TRBD2; J: TRBJ2-7; V: TRBV9
DNA: TGTGCCAGCAGCGTAGACTCGGAGACCTACGAGCAGTACTTC; CDR3: CASSVDSETYEQYF; size: few; D: NA; J: TRBJ2-7; V: TRBV9
DNA: TGTGCCAGCAGTTTATCATCTAGCGGGGGCTACGAGCAGTACTTC; CDR3: CASSLSSSGGYEQYF; size: NA; D: TRBD2; J: TRBJ2-7; V: TRBV28
DNA: TGTGCCAGCTCAGACGGCGGGAACTATGGCTACACCTTC; CDR3: CASSDGGNYGYTF; size: NA; D: NA; J: TRBJ1-2; V: TRBV16
DNA: TGTGCCAGCAGTCCATCTCTAGCGCGGAGCTCCTACGAGCAGTACTTC; CDR3: CASSPSLARSSYEQYF; size: NA; D: NA; J: TRBJ2-7; V: TRBV27
DNA: TGCGCCAGCAGCCTTGGGGGGAACAATCAGCCCCAGCATTTT; CDR3: CASSLGGNNQPQHF; size: NA; D: NA; J: TRBJ1-5; V: TRBV5-1
DNA: TGTGCCTGCCAGAGACAGGCCCATCAGCCCCAGCATTTT; CDR3: CACQRQAHQPQHF; size: NA; D: NA; J: TRBJ1-5; V: TRBV12-3/TRBV12-4
DNA: TGTGCCAGCAGCCACTCGCCGAGAAGTAACTATGGCTACACCTTC; CDR3: CASSHSPRSNYGYTF; size: NA; D: NA; J: TRBJ1-2; V: TRBV6-5
DNA: TGTGCCAGCAGTATCCCTCTTGGACTATCTCAGAGCTCCTACAATGAGCAGTTCTTC; CDR3: CASSIPLGLSQSSYNEQFF; size: NA; D: NA; J: TRBJ2-1; V: TRBV28
DNA: TGTGCCAGCAGCTTCAGCTCCAGGGGCCACGAGCAGTACTTC; CDR3: CASSFSSRGHEQYF; size: NA; D: NA; J: TRBJ2-7; V: TRBV7-8
DNA: TGTGCCAGCAGCCAAGAGGGGGCTAGCGGCCAAGAGACCCAGTACTTC; CDR3: CASSQEGASGQETQYF; size: NA; D: NA; J: TRBJ2-5; V: TRBV4-2
DNA: TGTGCCAGCTCACCACCTGACAGGGGGAACACTGAAGCTTTCTTT; CDR3: CASSPPDRGNTEAFF; size: few; D: TRBD1; J: TRBJ1-1; V: TRBV18
DNA: TGTGCCAGCAGTTCTTGTGGACTGGGGGATACGCAGTATTTT; CDR3: CASSSCGLGDTQYF; size: NA; D: NA; J: TRBJ2-3; V: TRBV6-7
DNA: TGTGCCGTTGATGGCGGGACAGGGGCGACGGGGAGTGAAAAACTGTTTTTT; CDR3: CAVDGGTGATGSEKLFF; size: once; D: TRBD1; J: TRBJ1-4; V: TRBV19
DNA: TGTGCCTCAGCCTCGGGCAGGGCCTCTTTTGGAACTAATGAAAAACTGTTTTTT; CDR3: CASASGRASFGTNEKLFF; size: NA; D: NA; J: TRBJ1-4; V: TRBV30
DNA: TGTGCCAGCAGTCCGACAGGGGGAGGGGGAGAGACCCAGTACTTC; CDR3: CASSPTGGGGETQYF; size: NA; D: TRBD1; J: TRBJ2-5; V: TRBV28